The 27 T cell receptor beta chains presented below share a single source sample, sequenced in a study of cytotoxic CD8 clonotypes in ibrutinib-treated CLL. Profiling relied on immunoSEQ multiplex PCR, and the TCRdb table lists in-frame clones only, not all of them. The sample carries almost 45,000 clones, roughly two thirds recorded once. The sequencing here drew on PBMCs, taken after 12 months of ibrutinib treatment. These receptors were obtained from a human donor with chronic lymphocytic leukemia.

CDR3 sequence: CASSLSPGTSGRTGELFF. CDR3 in DNA: TGCGCCAGCAGCCTGAGTCCCGGGACTAGCGGGAGAACCGGGGAGCTGTTTTTT. The rearrangement joins TRBV5-1 to TRBJ2-2; TRBD2 matches at 14 bases. V trimming: 4 bases; J trimming: 5 bases; junction bases outside the gene matches: 10. In germline, CDR1 is SGHRS, CDR2 YFSETQ. This CDR3 is built from 18 residues.

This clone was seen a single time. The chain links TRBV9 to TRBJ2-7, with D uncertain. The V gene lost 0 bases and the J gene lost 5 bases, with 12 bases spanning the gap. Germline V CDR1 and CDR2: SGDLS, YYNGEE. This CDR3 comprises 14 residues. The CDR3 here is CASSVAVGSHEQYF. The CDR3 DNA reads TGTGCCAGCAGCGTAGCAGTGGGTAGCCACGAGCAGTACTTC.

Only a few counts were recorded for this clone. The CDR3 spells CASSTTSLTGELFF. The CDR3, as DNA: TGTGCCAGCAGTACGACTAGTCTTACCGGGGAGCTGTTTTTT. The chain has TRBV7-9 and TRBJ2-2, with D possibly TRBD2 on 6 matching bases. V was cut by 6 bases and J by 5 bases, with 13 bases left in between. This CDR3 region has 14 residues. Germline CDR1 SEHNR, CDR2 FQNEAQ (reference sequence). The whole variable domain, remainder taken from reference TRBV7-9 and TRBJ2-2, is DTGVSQNPRHKITKRGQNVTFRCDPISEHNRLYWYRQTLGQGPEFLTYFQNEAQLEKSRLLSDRFSAERPKGSFSTLEIQRTEQGDSAMYLCASSTTSLTGELFFGEGSRLTVL.

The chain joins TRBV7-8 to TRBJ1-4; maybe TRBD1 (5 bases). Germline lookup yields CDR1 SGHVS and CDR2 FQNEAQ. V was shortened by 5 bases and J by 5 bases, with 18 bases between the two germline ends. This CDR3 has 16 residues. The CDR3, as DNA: TGTGCCAGCAGCCCCGGTTCGGGGCAACGCAATGAAAAACTGTTTTTT. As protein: CASSPGSGQRNEKLFF.

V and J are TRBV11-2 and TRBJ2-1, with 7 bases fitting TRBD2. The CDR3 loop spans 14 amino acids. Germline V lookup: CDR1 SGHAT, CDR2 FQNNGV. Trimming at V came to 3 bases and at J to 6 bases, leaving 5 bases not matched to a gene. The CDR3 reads CASSLREGGNEQFF. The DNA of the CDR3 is TGTGCCAGCAGCTTGAGGGAGGGAGGCAATGAGCAGTTCTTC.

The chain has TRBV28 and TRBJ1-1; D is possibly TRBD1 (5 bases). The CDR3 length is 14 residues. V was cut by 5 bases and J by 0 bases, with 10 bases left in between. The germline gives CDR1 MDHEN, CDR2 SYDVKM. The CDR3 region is CASSPGALNTEAFF. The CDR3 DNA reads TGTGCCAGCAGTCCCGGGGCCTTGAACACTGAAGCTTTCTTT.

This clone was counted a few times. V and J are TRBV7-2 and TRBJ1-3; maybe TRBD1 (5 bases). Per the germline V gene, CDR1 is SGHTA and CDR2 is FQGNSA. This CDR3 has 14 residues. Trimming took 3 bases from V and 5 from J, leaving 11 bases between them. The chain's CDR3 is CASSLGTNRNTIYF. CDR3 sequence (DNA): TGTGCCAGCAGCTTGGGGACTAATCGAAACACCATATATTTT.

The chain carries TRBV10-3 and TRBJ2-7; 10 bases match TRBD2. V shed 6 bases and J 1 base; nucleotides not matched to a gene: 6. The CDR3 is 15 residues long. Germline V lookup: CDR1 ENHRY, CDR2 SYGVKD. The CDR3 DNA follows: TGTGCCATCAGGCTAGCGGGAGAGGGTTCCTACGAGCAGTACTTC. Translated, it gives CAIRLAGEGSYEQYF.

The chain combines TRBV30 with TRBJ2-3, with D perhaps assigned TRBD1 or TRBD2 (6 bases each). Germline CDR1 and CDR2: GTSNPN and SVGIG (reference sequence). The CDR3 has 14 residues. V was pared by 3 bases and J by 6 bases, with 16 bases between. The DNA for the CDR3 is TGTGCCTGGAGGGCGGGACACCCGGGGGATACGCAGTATTTT. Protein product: CAWRAGHPGDTQYF.

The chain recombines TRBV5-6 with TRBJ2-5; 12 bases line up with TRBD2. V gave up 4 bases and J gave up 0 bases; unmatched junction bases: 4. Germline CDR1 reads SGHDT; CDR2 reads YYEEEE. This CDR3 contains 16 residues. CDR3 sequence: CASSLRTSGDQETQYF. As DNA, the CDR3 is TGTGCCAGCAGCCTGAGGACTAGCGGGGACCAAGAGACCCAGTACTTC.

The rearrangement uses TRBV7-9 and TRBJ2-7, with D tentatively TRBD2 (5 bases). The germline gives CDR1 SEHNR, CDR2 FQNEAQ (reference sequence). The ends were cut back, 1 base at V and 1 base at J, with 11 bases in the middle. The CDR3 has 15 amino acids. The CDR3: CASSLEDYLSYEQYF. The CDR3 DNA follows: TGTGCCAGCAGCTTAGAAGACTATCTATCCTACGAGCAGTACTTC.

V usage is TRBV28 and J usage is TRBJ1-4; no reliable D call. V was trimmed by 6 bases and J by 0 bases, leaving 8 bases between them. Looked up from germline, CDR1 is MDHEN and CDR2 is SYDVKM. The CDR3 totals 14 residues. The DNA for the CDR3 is TGTGCCAGCAGACTACTTGCAACTAATGAAAAACTGTTTTTT. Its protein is CASRLLATNEKLFF.

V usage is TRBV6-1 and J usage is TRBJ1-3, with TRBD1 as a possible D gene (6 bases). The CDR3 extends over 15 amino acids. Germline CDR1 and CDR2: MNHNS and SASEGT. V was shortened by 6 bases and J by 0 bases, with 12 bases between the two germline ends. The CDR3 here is CASSLTGNSGNTIYF. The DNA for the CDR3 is TGTGCCAGCAGCTTAACAGGGAACTCTGGAAACACCATATATTTT.

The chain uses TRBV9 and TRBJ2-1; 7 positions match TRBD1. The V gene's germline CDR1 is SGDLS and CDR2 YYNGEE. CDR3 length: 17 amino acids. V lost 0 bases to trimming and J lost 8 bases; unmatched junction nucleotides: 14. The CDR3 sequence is CASSVDLQGLVRDEQFF. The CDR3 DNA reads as TGTGCCAGCAGCGTAGACCTACAGGGGCTAGTAAGGGATGAGCAGTTCTTC.

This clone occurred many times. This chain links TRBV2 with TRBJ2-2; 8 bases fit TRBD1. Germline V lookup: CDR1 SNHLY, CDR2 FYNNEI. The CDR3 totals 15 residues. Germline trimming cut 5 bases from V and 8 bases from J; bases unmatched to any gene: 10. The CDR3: CASSPFGQGLGELFF. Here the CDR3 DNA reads TGTGCCAGCAGTCCTTTCGGACAGGGTTTGGGGGAGCTGTTTTTT.

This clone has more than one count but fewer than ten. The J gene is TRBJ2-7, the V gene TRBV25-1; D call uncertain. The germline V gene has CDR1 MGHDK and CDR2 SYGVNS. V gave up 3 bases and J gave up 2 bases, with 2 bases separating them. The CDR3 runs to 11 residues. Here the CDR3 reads CASSETYEQYF. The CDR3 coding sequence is TGTGCCAGCAGTGAGACCTACGAGCAGTACTTC.

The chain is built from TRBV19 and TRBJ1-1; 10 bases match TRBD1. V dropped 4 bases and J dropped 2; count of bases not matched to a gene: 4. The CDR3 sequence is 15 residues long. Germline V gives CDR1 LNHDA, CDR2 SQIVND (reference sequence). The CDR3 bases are TGTGCCAGTAGTAGGGACAGGGGATTTAACACTGAAGCTTTCTTT. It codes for CASSRDRGFNTEAFF. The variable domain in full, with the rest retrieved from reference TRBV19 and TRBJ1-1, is DGGITQSPKYLFRKEGQNVTLSCEQNLNHDAMYWYRQDPGQGLRLIYYSQIVNDFQKGDIAEGYSVSREKKESFPLTVTSAQKNPTAFYLCASSRDRGFNTEAFFGQGTRLTVV.

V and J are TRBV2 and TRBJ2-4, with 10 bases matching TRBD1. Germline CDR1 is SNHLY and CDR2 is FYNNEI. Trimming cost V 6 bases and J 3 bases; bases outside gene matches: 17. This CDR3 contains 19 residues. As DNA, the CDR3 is TGTGCCAGCAGGCATACCGGGACAGGGGCTGAATCGGGCAAAAACATTCAGTACTTC. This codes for CASRHTGTGAESGKNIQYF. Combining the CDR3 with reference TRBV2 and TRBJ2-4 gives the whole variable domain EPEVTQTPSHQVTQMGQEVILRCVPISNHLYFYWYRQILGQKVEFLVSFYNNEISEKSEIFDDQFSVERPDGSNFTLKIRSTKLEDSAMYFCASRHTGTGAESGKNIQYFGAGTRLSVL.

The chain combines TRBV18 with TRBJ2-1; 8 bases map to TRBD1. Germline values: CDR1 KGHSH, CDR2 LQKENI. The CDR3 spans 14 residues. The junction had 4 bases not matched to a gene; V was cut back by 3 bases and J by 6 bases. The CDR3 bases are TGTGCCAGCTCACCCGGGACAGGCTTCAATGAGCAGTTCTTC. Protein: CASSPGTGFNEQFF.

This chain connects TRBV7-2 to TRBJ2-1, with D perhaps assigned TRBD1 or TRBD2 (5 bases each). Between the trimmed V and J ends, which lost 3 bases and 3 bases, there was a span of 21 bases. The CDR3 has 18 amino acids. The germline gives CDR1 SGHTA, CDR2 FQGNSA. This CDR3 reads CASSFRPGGSPFYNEQFF. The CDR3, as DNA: TGTGCCAGCAGCTTCAGACCTGGGGGATCACCTTTCTACAATGAGCAGTTCTTC.

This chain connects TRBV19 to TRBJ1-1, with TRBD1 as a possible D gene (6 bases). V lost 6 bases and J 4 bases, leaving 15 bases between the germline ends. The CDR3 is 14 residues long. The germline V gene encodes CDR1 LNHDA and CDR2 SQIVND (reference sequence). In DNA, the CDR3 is TGTGCCAGTAGGCCAAACAGGGATAGCACTGAAGCTTTCTTT. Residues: CASRPNRDSTEAFF.

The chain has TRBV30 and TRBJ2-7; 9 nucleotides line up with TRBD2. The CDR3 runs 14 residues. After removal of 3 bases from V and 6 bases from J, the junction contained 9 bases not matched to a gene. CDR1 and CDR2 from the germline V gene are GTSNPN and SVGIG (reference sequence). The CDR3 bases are TGTGCCTGGAGCTGGGCTAGCGGGATCAGCGAGCAGTACTTC. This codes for CAWSWASGISEQYF.

CDR3 nucleotides: TGTGCCAGCAGCTTAGGAACAGGGGGCGAGCAGTACTTC. It codes for CASSLGTGGEQYF. V gene TRBV7-2 combines with J gene TRBJ2-7, with 8 bases that match TRBD1. J gave up 6 bases and V 1 base, and 2 bases lay outside the gene matches. The CDR3 loop spans 13 amino acids. Looked up from germline, CDR1 is SGHTA and CDR2 is FQGNSA. Filled out from reference TRBV7-2 and TRBJ2-7, the complete variable domain reads GAGVSQSPSNKVTEKGKDVELRCDPISGHTALYWYRQSLGQGLEFLIYFQGNSAPDKSGLPSDRFSAERTGGSVSTLTIQRTQQEDSAVYLCASSLGTGGEQYFGPGTRLTVT.

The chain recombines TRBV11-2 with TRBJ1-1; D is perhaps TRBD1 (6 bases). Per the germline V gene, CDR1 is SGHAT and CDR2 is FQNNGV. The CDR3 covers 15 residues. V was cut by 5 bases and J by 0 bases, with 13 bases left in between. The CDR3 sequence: CASSDRGGVNTEAFF. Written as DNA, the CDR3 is TGTGCCAGCAGCGATCGAGGGGGGGTGAACACTGAAGCTTTCTTT.

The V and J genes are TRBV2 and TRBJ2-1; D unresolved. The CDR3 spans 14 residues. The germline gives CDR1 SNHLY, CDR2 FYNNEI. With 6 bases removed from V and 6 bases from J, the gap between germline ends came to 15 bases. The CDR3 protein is CASRDPGVGNEQFF. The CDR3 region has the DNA TGTGCCAGCAGGGACCCTGGGGTTGGCAATGAGCAGTTCTTC.

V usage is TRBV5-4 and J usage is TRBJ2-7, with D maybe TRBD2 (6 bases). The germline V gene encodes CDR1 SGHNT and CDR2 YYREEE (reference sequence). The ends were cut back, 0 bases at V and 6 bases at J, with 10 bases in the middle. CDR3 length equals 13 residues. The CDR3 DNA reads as TGTGCCAGCAGCTTGGCCGGGACTCCCGAGCAGTACTTC. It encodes CASSLAGTPEQYF.

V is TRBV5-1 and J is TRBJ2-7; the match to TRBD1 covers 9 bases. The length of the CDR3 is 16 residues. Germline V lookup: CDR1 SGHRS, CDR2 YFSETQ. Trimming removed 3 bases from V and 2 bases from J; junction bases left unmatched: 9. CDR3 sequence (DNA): TGCGCCAGCAGCTCAGGACAGGGGTCAACGACCTACGAGCAGTACTTC. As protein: CASSSGQGSTTYEQYF.